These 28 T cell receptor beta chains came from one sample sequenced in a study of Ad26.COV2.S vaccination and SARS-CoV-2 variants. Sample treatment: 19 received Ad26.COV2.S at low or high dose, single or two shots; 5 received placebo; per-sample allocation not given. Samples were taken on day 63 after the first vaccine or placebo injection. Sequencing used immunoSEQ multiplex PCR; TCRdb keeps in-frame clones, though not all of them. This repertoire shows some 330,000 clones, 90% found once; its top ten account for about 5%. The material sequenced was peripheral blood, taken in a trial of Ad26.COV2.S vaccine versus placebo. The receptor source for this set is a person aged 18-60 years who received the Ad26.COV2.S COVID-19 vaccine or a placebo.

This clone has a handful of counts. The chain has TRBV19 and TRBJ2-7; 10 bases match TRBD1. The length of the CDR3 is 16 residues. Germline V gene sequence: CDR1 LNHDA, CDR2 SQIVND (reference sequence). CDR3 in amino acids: CASSSATSGTGATLVV. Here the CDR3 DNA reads TGTGCCAGTAGTTCAGCCACTTCCGGGACAGGGGCCACGCTGGTCGTC.

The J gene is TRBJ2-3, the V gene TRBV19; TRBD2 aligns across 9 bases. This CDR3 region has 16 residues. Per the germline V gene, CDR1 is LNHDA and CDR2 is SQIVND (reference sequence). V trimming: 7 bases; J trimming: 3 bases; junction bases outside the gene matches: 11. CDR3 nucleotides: TGTGCCAGTATAGAATCGTGGCTAGCGGGGACAGATACGCAGTATTTT. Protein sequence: CASIESWLAGTDTQYF.

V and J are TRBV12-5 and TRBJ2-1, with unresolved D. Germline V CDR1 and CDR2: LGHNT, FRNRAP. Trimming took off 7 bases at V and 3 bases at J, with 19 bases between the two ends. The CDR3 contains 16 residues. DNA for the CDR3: TGTGCTAGTGCCCTATCCCAGTCAGCCTACTACAATGAGCAGTTCTTC. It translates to CASALSQSAYYNEQFF.

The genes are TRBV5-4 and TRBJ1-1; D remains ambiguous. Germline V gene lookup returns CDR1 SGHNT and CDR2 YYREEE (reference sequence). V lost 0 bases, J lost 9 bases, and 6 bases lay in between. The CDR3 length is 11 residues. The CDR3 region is CASSLGAQAFF. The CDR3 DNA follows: TGTGCCAGCAGCTTGGGGGCCCAAGCTTTCTTT.

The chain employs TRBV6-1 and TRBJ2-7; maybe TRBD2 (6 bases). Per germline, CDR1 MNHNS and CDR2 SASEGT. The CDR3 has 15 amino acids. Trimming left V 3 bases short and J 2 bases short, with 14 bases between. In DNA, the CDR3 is TGTGCCAGCAGTGACCCCGGGACTTCGGCCTACGAGCAGTACGTC. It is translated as CASSDPGTSAYEQYV.

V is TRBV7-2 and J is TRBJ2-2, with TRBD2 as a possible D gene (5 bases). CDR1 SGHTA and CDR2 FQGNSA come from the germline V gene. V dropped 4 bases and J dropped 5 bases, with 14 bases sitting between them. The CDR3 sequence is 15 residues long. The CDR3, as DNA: TGTGCCAGCAGCTCTGGACTCCCCATAACCGGGGAGCTGTTTTTT. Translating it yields CASSSGLPITGELFF.

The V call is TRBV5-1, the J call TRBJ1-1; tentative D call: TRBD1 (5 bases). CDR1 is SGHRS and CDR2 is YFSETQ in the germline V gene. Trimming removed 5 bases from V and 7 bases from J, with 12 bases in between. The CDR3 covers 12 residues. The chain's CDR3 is CASSREGDEAFF. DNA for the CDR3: TGCGCCAGCAGTCGGGAAGGGGATGAAGCTTTCTTT.

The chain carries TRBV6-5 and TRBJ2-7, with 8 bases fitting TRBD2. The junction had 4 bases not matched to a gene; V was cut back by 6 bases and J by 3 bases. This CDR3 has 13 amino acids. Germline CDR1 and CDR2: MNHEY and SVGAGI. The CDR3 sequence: CASSSGGVYEQYF. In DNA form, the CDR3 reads TGTGCCAGCAGCAGCGGGGGCGTCTACGAGCAGTACTTC.

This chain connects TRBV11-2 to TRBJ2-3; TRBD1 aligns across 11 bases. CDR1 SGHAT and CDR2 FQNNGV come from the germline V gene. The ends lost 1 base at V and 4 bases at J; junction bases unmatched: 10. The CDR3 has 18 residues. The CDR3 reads CASSLGWAGQGVSDTQYF. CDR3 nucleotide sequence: TGTGCCAGCAGCTTAGGTTGGGCGGGACAGGGGGTTTCAGATACGCAGTATTTT.

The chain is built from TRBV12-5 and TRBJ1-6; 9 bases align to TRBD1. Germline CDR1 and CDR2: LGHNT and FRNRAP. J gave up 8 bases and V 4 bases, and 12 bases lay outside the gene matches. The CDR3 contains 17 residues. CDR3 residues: CASGSLAGDREDSPLHF. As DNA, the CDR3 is TGTGCTAGTGGTTCTCTCGCTGGGGACAGGGAGGATTCACCCCTCCACTTT.

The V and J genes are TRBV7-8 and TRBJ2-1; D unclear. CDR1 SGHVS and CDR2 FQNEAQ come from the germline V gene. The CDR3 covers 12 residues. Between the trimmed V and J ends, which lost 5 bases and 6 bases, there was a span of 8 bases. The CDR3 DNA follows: TGTGCCAGCAGCCCACAACGCAATGAGCAGTTCTTC. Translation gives CASSPQRNEQFF.

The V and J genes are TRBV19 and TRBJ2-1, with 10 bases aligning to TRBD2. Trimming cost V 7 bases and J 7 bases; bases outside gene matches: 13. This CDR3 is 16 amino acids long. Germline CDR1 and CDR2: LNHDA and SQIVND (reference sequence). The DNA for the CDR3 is TGTGCCAGTAAACCCCTCGAAGCGGGAGGGGCTAATGAGCAGTTCTTC. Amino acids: CASKPLEAGGANEQFF.

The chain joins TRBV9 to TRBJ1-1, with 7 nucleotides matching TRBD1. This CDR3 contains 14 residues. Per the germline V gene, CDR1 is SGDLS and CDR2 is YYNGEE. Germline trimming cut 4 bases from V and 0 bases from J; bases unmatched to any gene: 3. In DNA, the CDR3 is TGTGCCAGCAGCTCGGGGACAGTGAACACTGAAGCTTTCTTT. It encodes CASSSGTVNTEAFF.

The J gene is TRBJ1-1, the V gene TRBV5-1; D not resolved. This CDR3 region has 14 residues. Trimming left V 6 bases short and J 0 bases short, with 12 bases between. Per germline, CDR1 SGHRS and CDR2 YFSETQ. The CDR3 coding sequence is TGCGCCAGCAAACACCTAGATTTGAACACTGAAGCTTTCTTT. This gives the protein CASKHLDLNTEAFF.

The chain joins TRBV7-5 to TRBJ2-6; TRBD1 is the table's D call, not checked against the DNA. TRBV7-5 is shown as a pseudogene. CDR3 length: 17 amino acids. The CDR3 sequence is CARSPDRGTAGANVLTF. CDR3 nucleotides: TGTGCCAGAAGCCCGGACAGGGGAACTGCTGGGGCCAACGTCCTGACTTTC.

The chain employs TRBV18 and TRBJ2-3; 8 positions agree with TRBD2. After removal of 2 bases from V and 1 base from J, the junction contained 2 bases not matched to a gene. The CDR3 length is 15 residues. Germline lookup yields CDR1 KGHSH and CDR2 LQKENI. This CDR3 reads CASSPRAGGTDTQYF. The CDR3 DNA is TGTGCCAGCTCACCAAGAGCGGGGGGCACAGATACGCAGTATTTT.

The CDR3 loop is CASSLASGSLDTQYF. The DNA of the CDR3 is TGTGCCAGCAGCTTGGCCAGCGGGAGTTTGGATACGCAGTATTTT. The chain combines TRBV5-6 with TRBJ2-3; TRBD2 matches 8 bases. In germline, CDR1 is SGHDT, CDR2 YYEEEE. The CDR3 runs 15 residues. Trimming at V came to 0 bases and at J to 6 bases, leaving 6 bases not matched to a gene.

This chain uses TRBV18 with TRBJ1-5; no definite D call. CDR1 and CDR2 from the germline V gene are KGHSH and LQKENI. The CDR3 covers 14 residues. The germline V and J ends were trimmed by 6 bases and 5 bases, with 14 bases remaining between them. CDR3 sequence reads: CASSGRTRHQPQHF. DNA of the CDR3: TGTGCCAGCTCGGGTCGCACAAGGCATCAGCCCCAGCATTTT.

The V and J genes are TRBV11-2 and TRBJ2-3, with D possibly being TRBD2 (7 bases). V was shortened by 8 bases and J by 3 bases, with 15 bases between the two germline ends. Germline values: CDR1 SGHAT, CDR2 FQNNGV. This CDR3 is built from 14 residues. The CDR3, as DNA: TGTGCCAGCTTACGTGGGGGGGCGACAGATACGCAGTATTTT. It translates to CASLRGGATDTQYF.

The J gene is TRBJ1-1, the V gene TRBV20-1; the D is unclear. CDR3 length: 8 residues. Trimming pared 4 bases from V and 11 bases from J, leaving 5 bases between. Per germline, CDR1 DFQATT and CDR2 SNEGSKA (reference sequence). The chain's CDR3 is CSAIGAFF. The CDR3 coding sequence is TGCAGTGCTATTGGTGCTTTCTTT.

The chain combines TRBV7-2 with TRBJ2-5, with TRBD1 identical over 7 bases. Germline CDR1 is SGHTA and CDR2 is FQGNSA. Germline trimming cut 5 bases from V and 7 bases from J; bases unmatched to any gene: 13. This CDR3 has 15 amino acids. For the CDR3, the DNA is TGTGCCAGCAGCCCCAGCGGACAGGTCAGTGGGACCCAGTACTTC. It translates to CASSPSGQVSGTQYF.

The CDR3 sequence is CAISGGAVGANVLTF. CDR3 sequence (DNA): TGTGCCATCAGTGGGGGCGCGGTCGGGGCCAACGTCCTGACTTTC. V gene TRBV10-3 combines with J gene TRBJ2-6, with a tentative D call TRBD1 (5 bases). The CDR3 has 15 residues. CDR1 and CDR2 from the germline V gene are ENHRY and SYGVKD. Trimming removed 4 bases from V and 4 bases from J, with 11 bases in between.

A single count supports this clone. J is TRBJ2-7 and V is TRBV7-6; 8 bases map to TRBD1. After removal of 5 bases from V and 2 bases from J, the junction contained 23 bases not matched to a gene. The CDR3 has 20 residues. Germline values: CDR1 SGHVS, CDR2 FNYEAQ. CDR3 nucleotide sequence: TGTGCCAGCAGCCCCCTACCCGCTTCAGGACAGGGCGGATCAACCTACGAGCAGTACTTC. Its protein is CASSPLPASGQGGSTYEQYF.

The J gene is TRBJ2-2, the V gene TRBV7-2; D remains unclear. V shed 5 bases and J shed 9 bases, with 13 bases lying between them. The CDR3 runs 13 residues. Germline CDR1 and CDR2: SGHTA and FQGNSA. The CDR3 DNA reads TGTGCCAGCAGCGCCCCGAAAGGCTGGGAGCTGTTTTTT. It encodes CASSAPKGWELFF.

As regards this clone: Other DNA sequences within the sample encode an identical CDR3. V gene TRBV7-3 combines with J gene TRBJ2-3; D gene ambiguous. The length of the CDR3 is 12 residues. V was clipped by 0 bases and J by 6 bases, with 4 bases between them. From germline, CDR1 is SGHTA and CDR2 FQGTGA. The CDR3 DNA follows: TGTGCCAGCAGCTTAACGGGGGATACGCAGTATTTT. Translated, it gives CASSLTGDTQYF.

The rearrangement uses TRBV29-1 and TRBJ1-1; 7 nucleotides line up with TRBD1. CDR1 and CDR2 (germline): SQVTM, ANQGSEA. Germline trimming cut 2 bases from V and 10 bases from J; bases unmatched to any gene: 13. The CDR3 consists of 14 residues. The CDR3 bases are TGCAGCGTTGAACTTACCAGGGGGTCTAGCGGAGCTTTCTTT. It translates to CSVELTRGSSGAFF. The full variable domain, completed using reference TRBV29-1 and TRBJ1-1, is SAVISQKPSRDICQRGTSLTIQCQVDSQVTMMFWYRQQPGQSLTLIATANQGSEATYESGFVIDKFPISRPNLTFSTLTVSNMSPEDSSIYLCSVELTRGSSGAFFGQGTRLTVV.

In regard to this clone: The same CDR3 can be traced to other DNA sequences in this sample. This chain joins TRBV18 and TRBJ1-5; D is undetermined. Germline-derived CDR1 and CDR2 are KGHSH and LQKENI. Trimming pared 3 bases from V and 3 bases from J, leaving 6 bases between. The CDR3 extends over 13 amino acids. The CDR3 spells CASSPDANQPQHF. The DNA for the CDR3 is TGTGCCAGCTCACCGGACGCCAATCAGCCCCAGCATTTT.

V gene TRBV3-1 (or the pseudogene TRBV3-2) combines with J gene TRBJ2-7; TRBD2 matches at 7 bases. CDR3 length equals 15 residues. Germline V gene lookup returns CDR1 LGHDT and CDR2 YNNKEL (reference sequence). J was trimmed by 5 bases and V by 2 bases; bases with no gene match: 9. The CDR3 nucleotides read TGTGCCAGCAGCCAAACCCCAGCGGGGCAAGACGAGCAGTACTTC. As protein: CASSQTPAGQDEQYF.